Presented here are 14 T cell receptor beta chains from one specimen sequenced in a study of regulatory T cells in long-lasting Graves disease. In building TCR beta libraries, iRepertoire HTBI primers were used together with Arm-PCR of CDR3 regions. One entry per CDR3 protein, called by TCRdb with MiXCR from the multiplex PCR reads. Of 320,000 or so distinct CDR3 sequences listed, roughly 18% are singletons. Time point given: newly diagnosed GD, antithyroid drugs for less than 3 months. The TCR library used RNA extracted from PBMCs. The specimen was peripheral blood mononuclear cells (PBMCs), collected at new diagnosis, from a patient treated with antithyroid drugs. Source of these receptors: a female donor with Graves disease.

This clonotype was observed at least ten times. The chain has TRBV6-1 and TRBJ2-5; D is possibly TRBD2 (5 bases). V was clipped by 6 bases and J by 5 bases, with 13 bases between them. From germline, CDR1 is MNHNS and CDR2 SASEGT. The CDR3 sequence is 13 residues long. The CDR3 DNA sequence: TGTGCCAGCAGAAAGAGAGCGGAGGAGACCCAGTACTTC. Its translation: CASRKRAEETQYF.

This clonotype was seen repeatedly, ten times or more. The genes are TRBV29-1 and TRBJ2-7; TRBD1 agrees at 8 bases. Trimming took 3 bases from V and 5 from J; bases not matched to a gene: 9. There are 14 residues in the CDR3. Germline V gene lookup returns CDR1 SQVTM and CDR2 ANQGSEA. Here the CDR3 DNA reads TGCAGCGTTGACGGTGGACAGGGATTTCACGAGCAGTACTTC. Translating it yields CSVDGGQGFHEQYF.

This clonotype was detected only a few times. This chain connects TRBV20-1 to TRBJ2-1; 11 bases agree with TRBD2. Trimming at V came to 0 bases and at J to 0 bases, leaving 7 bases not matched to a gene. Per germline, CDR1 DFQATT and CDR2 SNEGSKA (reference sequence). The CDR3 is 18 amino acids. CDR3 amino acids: CSARDSSGRVVSYNEQFF. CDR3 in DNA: TGCAGTGCTAGAGATAGTAGCGGGAGGGTCGTCTCCTACAATGAGCAGTTCTTC.

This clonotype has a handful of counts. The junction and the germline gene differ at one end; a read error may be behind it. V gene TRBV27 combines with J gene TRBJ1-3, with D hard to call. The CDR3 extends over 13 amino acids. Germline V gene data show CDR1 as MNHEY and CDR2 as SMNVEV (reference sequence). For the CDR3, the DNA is TGTGCCAGCGGTTTACACCCTAGTTCCACCATATATTTT. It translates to CASGLHPSSTIYF.

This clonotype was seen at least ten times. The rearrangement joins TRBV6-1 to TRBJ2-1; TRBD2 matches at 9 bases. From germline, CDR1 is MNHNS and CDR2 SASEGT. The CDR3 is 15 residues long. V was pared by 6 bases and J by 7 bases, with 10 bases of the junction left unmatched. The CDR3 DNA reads TGTGCCAGCAGGCAGACTAGCGGAGCCCCGAATGAGCAGTTCTTC. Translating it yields CASRQTSGAPNEQFF.

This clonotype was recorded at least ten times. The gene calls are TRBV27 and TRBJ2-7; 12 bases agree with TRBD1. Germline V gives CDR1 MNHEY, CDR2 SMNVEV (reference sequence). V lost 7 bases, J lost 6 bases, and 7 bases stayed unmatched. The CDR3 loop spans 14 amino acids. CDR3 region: CASTAGTGGGEQYF. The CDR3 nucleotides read TGTGCCAGCACCGCTGGGACAGGGGGCGGCGAGCAGTACTTC.

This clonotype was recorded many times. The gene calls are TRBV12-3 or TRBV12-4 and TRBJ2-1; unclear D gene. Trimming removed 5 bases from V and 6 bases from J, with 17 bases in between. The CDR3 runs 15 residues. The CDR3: CASSPGPQFGNEQFF. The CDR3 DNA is TGTGCCAGCAGTCCCGGGCCCCAATTTGGCAATGAGCAGTTCTTC.

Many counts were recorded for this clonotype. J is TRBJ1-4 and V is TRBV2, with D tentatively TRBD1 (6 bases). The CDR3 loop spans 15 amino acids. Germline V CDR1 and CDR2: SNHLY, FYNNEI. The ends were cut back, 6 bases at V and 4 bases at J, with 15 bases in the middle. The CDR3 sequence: CASRQLTGLNEKLFF. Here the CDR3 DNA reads TGTGCCAGCAGGCAATTGACAGGCCTTAATGAAAAACTGTTTTTT.

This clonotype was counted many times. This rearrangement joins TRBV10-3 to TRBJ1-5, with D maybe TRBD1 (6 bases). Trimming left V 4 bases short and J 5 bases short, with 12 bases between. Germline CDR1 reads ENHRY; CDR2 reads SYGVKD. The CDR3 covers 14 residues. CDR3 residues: CAISAAEGDQPQHF. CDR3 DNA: TGTGCCATCAGTGCCGCAGAGGGGGATCAGCCCCAGCATTTT.

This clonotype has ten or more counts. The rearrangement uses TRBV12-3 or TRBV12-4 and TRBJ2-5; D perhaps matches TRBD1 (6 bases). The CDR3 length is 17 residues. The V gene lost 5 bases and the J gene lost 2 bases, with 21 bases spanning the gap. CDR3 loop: CASSPPAGRGRQETQYF. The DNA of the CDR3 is TGTGCCAGCAGTCCTCCGGCAGGCAGGGGTCGGCAAGAGACCCAGTACTTC.

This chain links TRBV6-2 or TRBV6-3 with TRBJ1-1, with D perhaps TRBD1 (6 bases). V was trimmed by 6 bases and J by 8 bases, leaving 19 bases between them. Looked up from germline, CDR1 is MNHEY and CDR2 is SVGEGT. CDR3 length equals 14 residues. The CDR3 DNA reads TGTGCCAGCAGAAAACAGGGCGAGAGTCCCGAAGCTTTCTTT. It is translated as CASRKQGESPEAFF.

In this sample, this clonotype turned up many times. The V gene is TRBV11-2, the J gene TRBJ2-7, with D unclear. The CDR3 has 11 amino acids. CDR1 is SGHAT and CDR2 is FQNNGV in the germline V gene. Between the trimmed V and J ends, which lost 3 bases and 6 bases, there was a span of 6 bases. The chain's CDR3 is CASSLMAEQYF. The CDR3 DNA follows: TGTGCCAGCAGCTTGATGGCCGAGCAGTACTTC.

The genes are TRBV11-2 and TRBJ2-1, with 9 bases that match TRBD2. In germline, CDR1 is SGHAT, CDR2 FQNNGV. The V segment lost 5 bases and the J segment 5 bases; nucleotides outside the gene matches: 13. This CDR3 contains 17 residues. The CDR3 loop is CASSPVGLAGRNNEQFF. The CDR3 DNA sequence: TGTGCCAGCAGCCCGGTCGGCCTAGCGGGGAGAAACAATGAGCAGTTCTTC.

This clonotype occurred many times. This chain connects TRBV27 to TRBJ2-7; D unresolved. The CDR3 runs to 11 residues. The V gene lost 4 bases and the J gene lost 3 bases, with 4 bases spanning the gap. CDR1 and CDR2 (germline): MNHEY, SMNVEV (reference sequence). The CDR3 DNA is TGTGCCAGCAGTTCCCTCTACGAGCAGTACTTC. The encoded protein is CASSSLYEQYF.